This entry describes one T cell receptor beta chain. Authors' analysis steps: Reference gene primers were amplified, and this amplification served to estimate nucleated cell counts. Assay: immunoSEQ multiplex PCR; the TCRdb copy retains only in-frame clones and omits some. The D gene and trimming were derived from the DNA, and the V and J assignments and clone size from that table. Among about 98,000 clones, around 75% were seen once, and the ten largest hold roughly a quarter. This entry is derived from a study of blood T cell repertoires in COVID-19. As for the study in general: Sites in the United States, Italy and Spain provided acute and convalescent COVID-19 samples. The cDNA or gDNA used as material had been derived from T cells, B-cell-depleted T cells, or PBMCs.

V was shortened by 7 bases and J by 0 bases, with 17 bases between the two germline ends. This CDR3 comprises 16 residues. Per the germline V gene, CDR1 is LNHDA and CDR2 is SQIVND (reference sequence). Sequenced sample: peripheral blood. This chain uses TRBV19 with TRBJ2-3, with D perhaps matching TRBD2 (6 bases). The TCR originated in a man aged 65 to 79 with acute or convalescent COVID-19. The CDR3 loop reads CASKEGLAQSTDTQYF. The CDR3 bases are TGTGCCAGTAAGGAAGGGCTAGCGCAAAGCACAGATACGCAGTATTTT.